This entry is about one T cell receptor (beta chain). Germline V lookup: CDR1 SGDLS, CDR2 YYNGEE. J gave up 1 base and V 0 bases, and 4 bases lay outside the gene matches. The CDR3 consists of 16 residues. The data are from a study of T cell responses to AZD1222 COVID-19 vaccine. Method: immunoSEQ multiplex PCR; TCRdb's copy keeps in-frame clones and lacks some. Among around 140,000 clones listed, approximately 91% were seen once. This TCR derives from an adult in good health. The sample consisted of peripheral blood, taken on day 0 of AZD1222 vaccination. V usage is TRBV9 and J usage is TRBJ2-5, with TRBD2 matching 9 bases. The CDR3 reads CASSVGGAGGQETQYF. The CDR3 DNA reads TGTGCCAGCAGCGTAGGTGGAGCGGGGGGCCAAGAGACCCAGTACTTC.